These T cell receptor beta chains were read from a single sample in a study of CD8+CD57+ T cells in acquired aplastic anemia. A single record per CDR3 protein comes from TCRdb applying MiXCR to the reads. The sample yields around 170,000 distinct CDR3 sequences, 55% to 75% seen once. Input material: sorted CD4+, CD8+, or CD8+CD57+ T cells (not recorded which) from PBMCs. These receptors were obtained from a human donor in good health. Both conserved end residues are trimmed from each CDR3. Fields, in order: V gene, CDR3 protein.

TRBV20-1 | SARGHEFLEQY
TRBV7-6 | ASRSDRAGNTIY
TRBV2 | AIADWTDNEQF
TRBV12-3/TRBV12-4 | ASSFFQGLAGVDTGELF
TRBV7-9 | ASTVDRSSYNEQF
TRBV2 | ASSAGGRYEQY
TRBV7-3 | ASSFVDRGRPYEQY
TRBV5-1 | ASSLAGDYSPLH
TRBV24-1 | ATSDFGQGTVGETQY
TRBV10-3 | AISDRVARAGANVLT
TRBV19 | ATQRDRYNEQF
TRBV5-1 | ASSPYNSLTSGNEQY
TRBV29-1 | SVASATTGNTIY
TRBV7-9 | ASSLVGGRSNTGELF
TRBV24-1 | ASSEYGQAYQPQH
TRBV9 | ASSVGTGRTNEAF
TRBV20-1 | SARLAAGSSYEQY
TRBV2 | ASSRFVNEQF
TRBV9 | ASSVTSGTYNEQF
TRBV20-1 | SVRVSSYEQY
TRBV15 | ATNNGNQPQH
TRBV20-1 | SAAPPSGGHETQY
TRBV7-9 | ASSLSGGGELF
TRBV15 | ATSQGTNEKLF
TRBV15 | ATSTGTSGVQETQY
TRBV6-1 | ASSNPPGVAGYISYEQY
TRBV15 | ATSTPGHYNSPLH
TRBV29-1 | SVKPARGGVGNTIY
TRBV29-1 | SVRTGSTEAF
TRBV7-3 | ASSLQGTDYGYT
TRBV27 | ASSLTVGSSYEQY
TRBV6-5 | ASRPTWADNSPLH
TRBV2 | ASRGTGGGTEAF
TRBV5-1 | ASSSQGVGQY
TRBV19 | ASSIYRTEAF
TRBV11-2 | ASGTDTQY
TRBV2 | ASIVNRGHEKLF
TRBV11-3 | AGSFSSTGLEQY
TRBV20-1 | SASSLAGVGGETQY
TRBV19 | ASSIRDGHNSPLH